The 23 T cell receptor beta chains reported below all come from one sample, sequenced in a study of neurological immune-mediated disorders. TCRdb itself ran the 5' RACE reads through MiXCR, one entry per CDR3 protein. This sample has approximately 60,000 distinct CDR3 sequences; over 4% occur once, and the top ten carry 2.6%. The sequencing sample was made of PBMCs. The receptors were gathered from a man aged 45 to 65 with multiple sclerosis.

Of note for this clonotype: Since a much larger clone is just one base distant, this may be a read error. The chain carries TRBV4-1 and TRBJ1-1, with D unresolved. CDR3 length: 15 residues. Germline assignment: CDR1 MGHRA and CDR2 YSYEKL. Here the CDR3 reads CASSQGAVMNTEALF. The CDR3 DNA follows: TGCGCCAGCAGCCAAGGGGCAGTTATGAACACTGAAGCTTTATTT.

This clonotype came up many times. This chain links TRBV5-1 with TRBJ2-5, with TRBD2 matching 15 bases. Germline V gene sequence: CDR1 SGHRS, CDR2 YFSETQ. This CDR3 region has 18 residues. V was clipped by 3 bases and J by 1 base; unmatched bases: 7. The DNA of the CDR3 is TGCGCCAGCAGCTCCAGGACTAGCGGGGGGGCCCTCCAAGAGACCCAGTACTTC. It translates to CASSSRTSGGALQETQYF. Combining the CDR3 with reference TRBV5-1 and TRBJ2-5 gives the whole variable domain KAGVTQTPRYLIKTRGQQVTLSCSPISGHRSVSWYQQTPGQGLQFLFEYFSETQRNKGNFPGRFSGRQFSNSRSEMNVSTLELGDSALYLCASSSRTSGGALQETQYFGPGTRLLVL.

The V gene is TRBV18, the J gene TRBJ2-7, with D perhaps matching TRBD2 (6 bases). The germline gives CDR1 KGHSH, CDR2 LQKENI. This CDR3 is built from 15 residues. V gave up 9 bases and J gave up 2 bases, with 20 bases separating them. The CDR3 coding sequence is TGTGCCAGTGCAGACAGCGGAGGGGTCCCCTACGAGCAGTACTTC. It codes for CASADSGGVPYEQYF. The whole variable domain, remainder taken from reference TRBV18 and TRBJ2-7, is NAGVMQNPRHLVRRRGQEARLRCSPMKGHSHVYWYRQLPEEGLKFMVYLQKENIIDESGMPKERFSAEFPKEGPSILRIQQVVRGDSAAYFCASADSGGVPYEQYFGPGTRLTVT.

This clonotype came up many times. The rearrangement joins TRBV12-3 or TRBV12-4 to TRBJ1-2; D possibly corresponds to TRBD1 (6 bases). The CDR3 covers 12 residues. V lost 5 bases and J 8 bases, leaving 12 bases between the germline ends. CDR3 sequence (DNA): TGTGCCAGCAGTCAGGGGTTTCGCGGCTACACCTTC. As protein: CASSQGFRGYTF.

The V call is TRBV10-3, the J call TRBJ1-1; D gene unclear. This CDR3 spans 15 amino acids. V lost 1 base and J lost 0, with 9 bases in between. Germline V gene lookup returns CDR1 ENHRY and CDR2 SYGVKD. CDR3: CAISEYHTMNTEAFF. CDR3 bases: TGTGCCATCAGTGAGTACCATACCATGAACACTGAAGCTTTCTTT.

This clonotype appeared many times. The chain combines TRBV20-1 with TRBJ2-1; D ambiguous. With 6 bases removed from V and 8 bases from J, the gap between germline ends came to 11 bases. Germline-derived CDR1 and CDR2 are DFQATT and SNEGSKA (reference sequence). The CDR3 has 11 residues. CDR3 nucleotide sequence: TGCAGTGCAGCCAAGCCCGATGAGCAGTTCTTC. It translates to CSAAKPDEQFF.

In this sample, this clonotype is medium-sized. The chain recombines TRBV29-1 with TRBJ1-1; D may be TRBD1 (5 bases). V dropped 4 bases and J dropped 2 bases, with 17 bases sitting between them. Germline V gene sequence: CDR1 SQVTM, CDR2 ANQGSEA. The CDR3 consists of 15 residues. This chain's CDR3 is CSVAGQPRGNTEAFF. In DNA, the CDR3 is TGCAGCGTTGCCGGTCAGCCGAGGGGAAACACTGAAGCTTTCTTT.

In its sample, this clonotype was seen many times. V gene TRBV20-1 combines with J gene TRBJ1-5; D unclear. The CDR3 has 15 residues. Per germline, CDR1 DFQATT and CDR2 SNEGSKA (reference sequence). V lost 4 bases and J lost 0, with 13 bases in between. The CDR3 bases are TGCAGTGCTAAGGTCGGAGAGTATAGCAATCAGCCCCAGCATTTT. It yields the protein CSAKVGEYSNQPQHF.

This clonotype was seen repeatedly, ten times or more. This chain uses TRBV20-1 with TRBJ1-5; TRBD1 matches 7 bases. The CDR3 runs 15 residues. The V gene's germline CDR1 is DFQATT and CDR2 SNEGSKA (reference sequence). J was trimmed by 4 bases and V by 2 bases; bases with no gene match: 8. The CDR3, as DNA: TGCAGTGCTAGAAGGCCGACAGGGCAGAATCAGCCCCAGCATTTT. Encoded protein: CSARRPTGQNQPQHF.

In this sample, this clonotype turned up many times. The V and J genes are TRBV11-2 and TRBJ2-1; D possibly uses TRBD1 or TRBD2 (5 bases each). The CDR3 is made up of 15 amino acids. CDR1 is SGHAT, CDR2 FQNNGV, per germline. The V and J ends lost 5 bases and 6 bases respectively, with 17 bases between them. The CDR3 spells CASSQGPAGLNEQFF. In nucleotides, the CDR3 is TGTGCCAGCAGCCAGGGACCCGCCGGACTCAATGAGCAGTTCTTC.

There are a few counts of this clonotype. A read error may explain this, as a much larger clone is one base away. The rearrangement links TRBV4-3 to TRBJ1-2; D gene unclear. CDR3 length: 14 amino acids. V was cut by 0 bases and J by 2 bases, with 7 bases left in between. Per the germline V gene, CDR1 is LGHNA and CDR2 is YSLEER. For the CDR3, the DNA is TGCGCCAGCAGCCAAGATGAAAGAAACTATGGCTACACCTTC. Its protein is CASSQDERNYGYTF.

This clonotype has at least ten counts. The V gene is TRBV20-1, the J gene TRBJ1-2, with 9 nucleotides matching TRBD1. The V gene end was trimmed by 0 bases and the J gene end by 2 bases; junction bases not matched to a gene: 7. Germline loops: CDR1 DFQATT, CDR2 SNEGSKA (reference sequence). This CDR3 region has 16 residues. CDR3 in DNA: TGCAGTGCTAGAGATGTAGGCACAGGGGGCAACTATGGCTACACCTTC. Amino acid sequence: CSARDVGTGGNYGYTF.

This clonotype was detected ten times or more. CDR3: CSARVGQAYEQYF. The CDR3, as DNA: TGCAGTGCTAGGGTGGGACAGGCCTACGAGCAGTACTTC. V is TRBV20-1 and J is TRBJ2-7, with 8 nucleotides matching TRBD1. Germline V gene sequence: CDR1 DFQATT, CDR2 SNEGSKA (reference sequence). V lost 3 bases and J lost 2; bases outside the gene matches: 3. The CDR3 consists of 13 residues.

This clonotype was observed once. V is TRBV7-3 and J is TRBJ2-2, with 12 bases that match TRBD2. The CDR3 contains 17 residues. J lost 3 bases, V lost 2 bases, and 4 bases had no gene match. Germline CDR1 SGHTA, CDR2 FQGTGA. This chain's CDR3 is CASSLSSGGADTGELFF. The CDR3 nucleotides are TGTGCCAGCAGCTTATCTAGCGGGGGGGCCGACACCGGGGAGCTGTTTTTT.

This clonotype was recorded at least ten times. V usage is TRBV7-2 and J usage is TRBJ2-3; either TRBD1 or TRBD2 may fit D (5 bases each). V dropped 1 base and J dropped 7 bases, with 9 bases sitting between them. CDR3 length: 13 residues. The V gene's germline CDR1 is SGHTA and CDR2 FQGNSA. The CDR3 DNA follows: TGTGCCAGCAGCTTAGACTGGGGGAATACGCAGTATTTT. Its translation: CASSLDWGNTQYF.

This clonotype occurred many times. This chain connects TRBV5-1 to TRBJ2-2; D possibly corresponds to TRBD1 (6 bases). CDR1 and CDR2 from the germline V gene are SGHRS and YFSETQ. With 0 bases removed from V and 3 bases from J, the gap between germline ends came to 9 bases. CDR3 length: 15 residues. CDR3 in DNA: TGCGCCAGCAGCTTGGACAGGGATGACACCGGGGAGCTGTTTTTT. Its translation: CASSLDRDDTGELFF.

This clonotype has ten or more counts. The chain is built from TRBV20-1 and TRBJ1-5; D remains ambiguous. The ends were cut back, 2 bases at V and 6 bases at J, with 11 bases in the middle. CDR3 size: 13 residues. The germline V gene encodes CDR1 DFQATT and CDR2 SNEGSKA (reference sequence). The CDR3 DNA follows: TGCAGTGCTAGAAAGGGTGTAGGTCAGCCCCAGCATTTT. Protein sequence: CSARKGVGQPQHF.

There are many counts of this clonotype. The V and J genes are TRBV2 and TRBJ2-1, with 8 bases matching TRBD1. CDR1 is SNHLY, CDR2 FYNNEI, per germline. The CDR3 is made up of 16 amino acids. V was clipped by 0 bases and J by 4 bases; unmatched bases: 5. CDR3 nucleotides: TGTGCCAGCAGTGAAGCGCTAGGACAGGGATACAATGAGCAGTTCTTC. It specifies CASSEALGQGYNEQFF.

This clonotype was counted many times. The CDR3: CASSQTFGTALYEQYV. The CDR3 DNA reads as TGCGCCAGCAGCCAGACCTTCGGGACAGCCTTATACGAGCAGTACGTC. The V call is TRBV4-1, the J call TRBJ2-7; 7 nucleotides line up with TRBD1. Germline V lookup: CDR1 MGHRA, CDR2 YSYEKL. J was trimmed by 4 bases and V by 3 bases; bases with no gene match: 12. The CDR3 is made up of 16 amino acids.

Ten or more counts support this clonotype. The chain combines TRBV7-2 with TRBJ2-7, with D maybe TRBD1 (5 bases). Germline V gene sequence: CDR1 SGHTA, CDR2 FQGNSA. Trimming left V 1 base short and J 1 base short, with 11 bases between. The CDR3 is made up of 15 amino acids. CDR3 bases: TGTGCCAGCAGCTTAGGGGGTAAGGGGTCCTACGAGCAGTACTTC. Encoded protein: CASSLGGKGSYEQYF.

This clonotype has a count of ten or more. The chain uses TRBV7-9 and TRBJ1-3; no reliable D call. The V end lost 0 bases, the J end lost 0 bases, and 9 bases lay between the germline ends. Germline CDR1 and CDR2: SEHNR and FQNEAQ (reference sequence). The CDR3 length is 16 residues. The CDR3 DNA reads as TGTGCCAGCAGCTTAGCCGCGGTTAGCTCTGGAAACACCATATATTTT. The encoded protein is CASSLAAVSSGNTIYF.

This clonotype appeared many times. The J gene is TRBJ2-1, the V gene TRBV5-4; 10 positions agree with TRBD1. The CDR3 covers 14 residues. Trimming cost V 4 bases and J 4 bases; bases outside gene matches: 2. The germline CDR1 and CDR2 sequences are SGHNT and YYREEE (reference sequence). CDR3 in DNA: TGTGCCAGCAGCCGGACAGGGGGGTACAATGAGCAGTTCTTC. This translates into CASSRTGGYNEQFF.

This clonotype was found many times. The chain recombines TRBV5-6 with TRBJ1-1; D not certain. Per the germline V gene, CDR1 is SGHDT and CDR2 is YYEEEE. CDR3 length: 15 amino acids. Trimming stripped 2 bases from V and 0 bases from J, with 11 bases between. The CDR3 sequence: CASSFPPGMNTEAFF. Written as DNA, the CDR3 is TGTGCCAGCAGCTTCCCCCCTGGGATGAACACTGAAGCTTTCTTT.